Listed here are 26 T cell receptor beta chains from one sample, sequenced in a study of identical twins. TCRdb re-called the 5' RACE reads through MiXCR, storing one row per CDR3 protein. The sample gives 1.5 million or so distinct CDR3 sequences, around a third of which show up once; about 0.27% is in the top ten. The sequencing input was cord blood. These receptors came from a newborn girl in good health.

With regard to this clonotype: Its ends do not fully match the called genes, so a read error is possible. This chain uses TRBV11-2 with TRBJ2-1; 12 nucleotides match TRBD2. The germline V gene encodes CDR1 SGHAT and CDR2 FQNNGV. The CDR3 covers 17 residues. The CDR3 sequence is CASSPELAGGFDNERFF. For the CDR3, the DNA is TGTGCCAGCAGCCCTGAACTAGCGGGGGGTTTCGACAATGAGCGGTTCTTC.

A few counts support this clonotype. CDR3: CAIQGQGHNEQFF. The CDR3 region has the DNA TGTGCCATCCAGGGACAGGGACACAATGAGCAGTTCTTC. V gene TRBV10-3 combines with J gene TRBJ2-1, with TRBD1 identical over 9 bases. The germline V gene encodes CDR1 ENHRY and CDR2 SYGVKD. Trimming removed 8 bases from V and 5 bases from J; junction bases left unmatched: 4. The CDR3 runs 13 residues.

The chain joins TRBV7-6 to TRBJ2-7; no reliable D call. The V gene lost 5 bases and the J gene lost 4 bases, with 27 bases spanning the gap. The CDR3 has 18 amino acids. The germline V gene has CDR1 SGHVS and CDR2 FNYEAQ. The CDR3 reads CASSARLLGSLLEYEQYF. The CDR3 nucleotides are TGTGCCAGCAGCGCTAGGCTTTTAGGTTCCCTTCTTGAATACGAGCAGTACTTC.

This clonotype was picked up a small number of times. The genes are TRBV27 and TRBJ2-5; tentatively, D is TRBD1 or TRBD2 (5 bases each). The CDR3 runs 14 residues. The V and J ends lost 4 bases and 10 bases respectively, with 19 bases between them. In germline, CDR1 is MNHEY, CDR2 SMNVEV (reference sequence). This CDR3 reads CASSSGATKSVQYF. The CDR3 DNA reads TGTGCCAGCAGTTCCGGGGCGACCAAGTCGGTCCAGTACTTC.

This clonotype has only a few counts. The V call is TRBV13, the J call TRBJ2-2, with 9 nucleotides matching TRBD2. The junction had 3 bases not matched to a gene; V was cut back by 5 bases and J by 2 bases. The germline V gene has CDR1 PRHDT and CDR2 FYEKMQ (reference sequence). This CDR3 has 15 residues. The CDR3 region has the DNA TGTGCCAGCAGCCCTAGCGGGGTAAACACCGGGGAGCTGTTTTTT. This gives the protein CASSPSGVNTGELFF.

The chain recombines TRBV12-3 or TRBV12-4 with TRBJ1-5; no firm D call. The V gene lost 3 bases and the J gene lost 6 bases, with 15 bases spanning the gap. This CDR3 contains 15 residues. CDR3 bases: TGTGCCAGCAGTTTTCAGAGGACCGGTAGTCAGCCCCAGCATTTT. Its translation: CASSFQRTGSQPQHF.

This clonotype was seen a few times. The chain has TRBV20-1 and TRBJ2-7; weak D call: TRBD2 (5 bases). V was cut by 5 bases and J by 6 bases, with 20 bases left in between. CDR3 size: 14 residues. Germline lookup yields CDR1 DFQATT and CDR2 SNEGSKA (reference sequence). CDR3 sequence reads: CSAPLEGPPFEQYF. The CDR3 DNA is TGCAGTGCTCCGCTTGAGGGCCCCCCCTTCGAGCAGTACTTC.

This clonotype has just a few counts. V gene TRBV27 combines with J gene TRBJ2-7; D is uncertain. Germline CDR1 reads MNHEY; CDR2 reads SMNVEV (reference sequence). Trimming left V 5 bases short and J 5 bases short, with 4 bases between. The CDR3 totals 10 residues. The DNA for the CDR3 is TGTGCCAGCAGTCACGACGAGCAGTACTTC. This encodes CASSHDEQYF.

The chain carries TRBV20-1 and TRBJ2-7; D is undetermined. This CDR3 has 13 amino acids. V was clipped by 6 bases and J by 2 bases, with 14 bases between them. Germline V lookup: CDR1 DFQATT, CDR2 SNEGSKA (reference sequence). The CDR3 coding sequence is TGCAGTGCCCTCGGACGTAGAACCTACGAGCAGTACTTC. It yields the protein CSALGRRTYEQYF.

The CDR3 reads CSARDRRSSETQYF. The CDR3 DNA sequence: TGCAGTGCTAGAGATCGTAGGAGTAGCGAGACCCAGTACTTC. The chain couples TRBV20-1 to TRBJ2-5; D gene ambiguous. This CDR3 spans 14 amino acids. The V end lost 0 bases, the J end lost 5 bases, and 13 bases lay between the germline ends. Germline V gene lookup returns CDR1 DFQATT and CDR2 SNEGSKA (reference sequence).

This clonotype was seen more than once but under ten times. The chain uses TRBV10-3 and TRBJ2-3; 12 bases match TRBD2. Losses at the gene ends were 6 bases for V and 2 bases for J; bases not matched to a gene: 15. From germline, CDR1 is ENHRY and CDR2 SYGVKD. The CDR3 contains 19 residues. The CDR3 bases are TGTGCCATCAGGAGGACTAGCGGGACTAAAAAGATCCTCACAGATACGCAGTATTTT. Amino acids: CAIRRTSGTKKILTDTQYF.

The chain has TRBV20-1 and TRBJ1-2, with 7 bases lining up with TRBD1. From germline, CDR1 is DFQATT and CDR2 SNEGSKA (reference sequence). J lost 8 bases, V lost 0 bases, and 3 bases had no gene match. This CDR3 has 12 amino acids. The CDR3: CSAREIGGGYTF. DNA of the CDR3: TGCAGTGCTAGAGAAATAGGGGGCGGCTACACCTTC.

The V and J genes are TRBV12-3 or TRBV12-4 and TRBJ2-3; 15 positions agree with TRBD2. The CDR3 spans 19 residues. V shed 6 bases, J shed 1 base, and the junction held 11 bases outside the gene matches. The CDR3 spells CASSRRTSGRAGGTDTQYF. DNA of the CDR3: TGTGCCAGCAGCCGCCGGACTAGCGGGAGGGCGGGGGGCACAGATACGCAGTATTTT.

The chain carries TRBV5-1 and TRBJ2-3; the D gene is possibly TRBD2 (5 bases). V lost 4 bases to trimming and J lost 3 bases, with 15 bases between them. The CDR3 length is 15 residues. From germline, CDR1 is SGHRS and CDR2 YFSETQ. Here the CDR3 reads CASSADGDITDTQYF. CDR3 nucleotide sequence: TGCGCCAGCAGCGCGGACGGGGATATAACAGATACGCAGTATTTT.

As to this clonotype: This may come from a read error, since a much larger clone is one base off. The V and J genes are TRBV3-1 and TRBJ2-5; 12 bases are a match to TRBD2. The V segment lost 8 bases and the J segment 11 bases; nucleotides outside the gene matches: 9. The germline V gene encodes CDR1 LGHDT and CDR2 YNNKEL (reference sequence). This CDR3 contains 13 residues. The CDR3 protein is CASGLAGIDEQYF. In DNA, the CDR3 is TGTGCCAGCGGACTAGCGGGAATCGATGAGCAGTACTTC.

The CDR3 DNA reads as TGTGCCAGCAGCTCGCCGACATCCATGAACACTGAAGCTTTCTTT. Translated, it gives CASSSPTSMNTEAFF. The chain carries TRBV7-2 and TRBJ1-1; D not resolved. This CDR3 spans 15 amino acids. Deletions cut 4 bases from V and 0 bases from J, with 12 bases between. Germline CDR1 SGHTA, CDR2 FQGNSA.

This clonotype was observed many times. The chain couples TRBV10-3 to TRBJ2-4, with D hard to call. Trimming removed 3 bases from V and 13 bases from J, with 13 bases in between. The CDR3 has 12 residues. Germline V gene lookup returns CDR1 ENHRY and CDR2 SYGVKD. As DNA, the CDR3 is TGTGCCATCAGTGACAGCCCAGTCAGGCAGTACTTC. Its translation: CAISDSPVRQYF.

This clonotype was detected a few times. J is TRBJ2-1 and V is TRBV30; 9 positions agree with TRBD2. J was trimmed by 7 bases and V by 5 bases; bases with no gene match: 3. CDR3 length: 12 residues. Germline CDR1 reads GTSNPN; CDR2 reads SVGIG (reference sequence). The CDR3 DNA reads TGTGCCTGGGGGACTAGCCGGAATGAGCAGTTCTTC. This translates into CAWGTSRNEQFF.

The chain combines TRBV6-1 with TRBJ1-5; TRBD1 is a possible D gene (5 bases). This CDR3 has 15 amino acids. Trimming cost V 7 bases and J 0 bases, with 13 bases left between them. Germline V CDR1 and CDR2: MNHNS, SASEGT. The CDR3 DNA follows: TGTGCCAGCACCGCGGGGCAGCATAGCAATCAGCCCCAGCATTTT. Protein sequence: CASTAGQHSNQPQHF.

This clonotype was counted once. This chain uses TRBV3-1 with TRBJ2-3; weak D call: TRBD1 (6 bases). The CDR3 covers 14 residues. Per the germline V gene, CDR1 is LGHDT and CDR2 is YNNKEL (reference sequence). Trimming cost V 6 bases and J 2 bases, with 12 bases left between them. CDR3 sequence reads: CASREGGATDTQYF. CDR3 sequence (DNA): TGTGCCAGCAGGGAAGGGGGAGCCACAGATACGCAGTATTTT.

This clonotype was detected a few times. The chain has TRBV3-1 and TRBJ2-1, with 7 bases aligning to TRBD2. Germline trimming cut 4 bases from V and 7 bases from J; bases unmatched to any gene: 13. The V gene's germline CDR1 is LGHDT and CDR2 YNNKEL (reference sequence). This CDR3 has 16 residues. This CDR3 reads CASSPRLASGQNEQFF. The CDR3, as DNA: TGTGCCAGCAGCCCTCGACTAGCCTCCGGGCAGAATGAGCAGTTCTTC.

This clonotype has more than one count but fewer than ten. The chain has TRBV13 and TRBJ1-1; no firm D call. Germline V lookup: CDR1 PRHDT, CDR2 FYEKMQ (reference sequence). The V end was cut by 3 bases, the J end by 2 bases, with 13 bases between. The CDR3 has 15 residues. This chain's CDR3 is CASSLDLDLNTEAFF. The CDR3 DNA is TGTGCCAGCAGCTTGGACCTGGATTTAAACACTGAAGCTTTCTTT.

This clonotype was recorded a few times. The chain joins TRBV6-1 to TRBJ1-2; TRBD1 matches at 7 bases. CDR1 is MNHNS and CDR2 is SASEGT in the germline V gene. Losses at the gene ends were 6 bases for V and 4 bases for J; bases not matched to a gene: 20. The CDR3 runs 18 residues. The CDR3 coding sequence is TGTGCCAGCAGCCACTACAGGGGCCCCCTGGATGCCGTCTATGGCTACACCTTC. This translates into CASSHYRGPLDAVYGYTF.

The V call is TRBV7-8, the J call TRBJ2-3; 8 bases fit TRBD2. Germline V gene sequence: CDR1 SGHVS, CDR2 FQNEAQ. The CDR3 runs to 16 residues. After removal of 4 bases from V and 0 bases from J, the junction contained 6 bases not matched to a gene. The CDR3 sequence: CASSSGGATSTDTQYF. CDR3 nucleotides: TGTGCCAGCAGCTCCGGGGGGGCGACCAGCACAGATACGCAGTATTTT.

V gene TRBV5-6 combines with J gene TRBJ2-3; 8 nucleotides match TRBD1. Germline V lookup: CDR1 SGHDT, CDR2 YYEEEE. Germline trimming cut 4 bases from V and 3 bases from J; bases unmatched to any gene: 10. The CDR3 sequence is 16 residues long. Written as DNA, the CDR3 is TGTGCCAGCAGCCTCACGAGACAGGGGCCAACAGATACGCAGTATTTT. It codes for CASSLTRQGPTDTQYF. Using reference TRBV5-6 and TRBJ2-3 for the parts outside the CDR3, the full variable domain is DAGVTQSPTHLIKTRGQQVTLRCSPKSGHDTVSWYQQALGQGPQFIFQYYEEEERQRGNFPDRFSGHQFPNYSSELNVNALLLGDSALYLCASSLTRQGPTDTQYFGPGTRLTVL.

This rearrangement joins TRBV5-1 to TRBJ2-1; 7 nucleotides line up with TRBD2. After removal of 1 base from V and 2 bases from J, the junction contained 3 bases not matched to a gene. Germline CDR1 reads SGHRS; CDR2 reads YFSETQ. The CDR3 sequence is 15 residues long. The CDR3 coding sequence is TGCGCCAGCAGCTTGAGGCGGGAGACCTACAATGAGCAGTTCTTC. This encodes CASSLRRETYNEQFF.